Listed below are T cell receptor beta chains from one sample, sequenced in a study of spatial heterogeneity in lung cancer. A single record per CDR3 protein comes from TCRdb applying MiXCR to the 5' RACE reads. The sample contains about 8,100 distinct CDR3 sequences, around 12% of which appear only once. The source was lung tumor tissue, collected at surgery. The receptors stem from a male donor with early-stage non-small cell lung cancer. CDR3s include the opening cysteine and the closing phenylalanine or tryptophan. A D gene is named only where the DNA matches it firmly. Clone size is shown for a subset of rows, as once, few, many or a class of expanded clone.

d_call j_call v_call clone_size cdr3_nt cdr3_aa
- TRBJ2-2 TRBV20-1 medium-sized TGCAGTGCAAGACCCTTGGGTACCGGGGAGCTGTTTTTT CSARPLGTGELFF
- TRBJ1-5 TRBV7-2 few TGTGCCAGCAGCTCAGGGGCCGGAGGAAATCAGCCCCAGCATTTT CASSSGAGGNQPQHF
- TRBJ2-1 TRBV7-3 medium-sized TGTGCCAGCAGCTTAATGGCGGACAATGAGCAGTTCTTC CASSLMADNEQFF
- TRBJ2-7 TRBV12-3/TRBV12-4 medium-sized TGTGCCAGCAGTTTAGGCAGGGGGGTCTACGAGCAGTACTTC CASSLGRGVYEQYF
- TRBJ1-5 TRBV4-1 many TGCGCCAGCAGCCAAGCTCTTTCGGGGGTTGGCAATCAGCCCCAGCATTTT CASSQALSGVGNQPQHF
TRBD2 TRBJ2-2 TRBV27 many TGTGCCAGCAGTTCCCAAGGGACTAGCGGCACTTTGACCGGGGAGCTGTTTTTT CASSSQGTSGTLTGELFF
- TRBJ2-1 TRBV12-3/TRBV12-4 - TGTGCCAGCAGTTTAGTCAATGAGCAGTTCTTC CASSLVNEQFF
TRBD2 TRBJ2-7 TRBV11-1 - TGTGCCAGCAGCTTAGGAAGGAGCGGGAGACCAACCTACGAGCAGTACTTC CASSLGRSGRPTYEQYF
TRBD2 TRBJ2-7 TRBV5-4 - TGTGCCAGCAGCTTCCAGGGGCCGGTCGGACTAGCGGAGAGCTCCTACGAGCAGTACTTC CASSFQGPVGLAESSYEQYF
- TRBJ2-4 TRBV2 many TGTGCCAGCAGTGCGGGGGTCATAGCCAAAAACATTCAGTACTTC CASSAGVIAKNIQYF
- TRBJ2-3 TRBV6-6 many TGTGCCAGCAGCCTACGTCCACGAACCGGCACAGATACGCAGTATTTT CASSLRPRTGTDTQYF
TRBD1 TRBJ2-3 TRBV29-1 many TGCAGCGTTGAAGGGGGACAGGGAGCAGATACGCAGTATTTT CSVEGGQGADTQYF